This T cell receptor beta chain was observed in a study of shared clonotypes between healthy human individuals. The wider study: CD4 naive cells filled three plates per donor, CD4 memory three, CD8 naive two and CD8 memory one.

A remark on this clone: Its target is not known.

General study findings and limits: Around 4.7% was the fraction of naive CD4 clonotypes found shared across a few donors.

Clones were sequenced by immunoSEQ multiplex PCR, and TCRdb holds only the in-frame ones, with some missing. The table has 2 million to 2.5 million clones, more than 80% seen once; the top ten hold approximately 0.4%. V shed 5 bases and J shed 4 bases, with 13 bases lying between them. Germline CDR1 is SGHTA and CDR2 is FQGNSA. The CDR3 contains 14 residues. Recent vaccinations or acute infections were absent in the healthy HIV-negative adult donors. The TCR was taken from a man younger than 30 in good health. Some clones in this sample may be carry-over from other donors' samples. The sequencing input was naive CD4+ T cells from PBMCs. This sample's subset: CD45RA+ positively selected. This sequence joins TRBV7-2 and TRBJ2-3, with TRBD2 as a possible D gene (6 bases). The CDR3 DNA sequence: TGTGCCAGCAGCGCGGGGAAAGCATCAGATACGCAGTATTTT. Amino acids: CASSAGKASDTQYF. The full variable domain, its missing parts supplied by reference TRBV7-2 and TRBJ2-3, is GAGVSQSPSNKVTEKGKDVELRCDPISGHTALYWYRQSLGQGLEFLIYFQGNSAPDKSGLPSDRFSAERTGGSVSTLTIQRTQQEDSAVYLCASSAGKASDTQYFGPGTRLTVL.